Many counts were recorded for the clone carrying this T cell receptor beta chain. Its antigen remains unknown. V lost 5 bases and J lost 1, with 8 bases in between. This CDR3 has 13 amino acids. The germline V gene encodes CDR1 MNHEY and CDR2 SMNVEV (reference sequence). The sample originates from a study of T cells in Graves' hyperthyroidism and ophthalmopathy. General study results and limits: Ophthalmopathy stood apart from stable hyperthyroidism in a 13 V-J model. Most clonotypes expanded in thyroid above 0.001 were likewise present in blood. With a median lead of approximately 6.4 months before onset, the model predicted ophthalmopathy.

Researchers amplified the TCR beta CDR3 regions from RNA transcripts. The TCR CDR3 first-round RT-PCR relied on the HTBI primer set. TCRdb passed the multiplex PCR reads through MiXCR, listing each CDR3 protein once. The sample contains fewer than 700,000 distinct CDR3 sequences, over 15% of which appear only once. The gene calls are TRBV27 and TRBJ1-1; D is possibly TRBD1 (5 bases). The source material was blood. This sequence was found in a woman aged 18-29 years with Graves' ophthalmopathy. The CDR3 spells CASSGAGNTEAFF. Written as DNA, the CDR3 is TGTGCCAGCAGTGGGGCAGGGAACACTGAAGCTTTCTTT.